Only a few counts were recorded for the clone carrying this TCR beta chain. What it binds is not known. The CDR3 is made up of 12 amino acids. Germline V lookup: CDR1 LNHDA, CDR2 SQIVND (reference sequence). Trimming pared 6 bases from V and 7 bases from J, leaving 13 bases between. The data were obtained in a study of CD8 T cells in ankylosing spondylitis. Findings and limits, study-wide: The study identified a TCR beta motif of under ten highly homologous variants that appeared characteristic of ankylosing spondylitis blood. Significant enrichment of disease-linked clones was reportedly seen in matched ankylosing spondylitis synovial fluid.

Quantitative 5'-RACE with molecular barcodes generated TCR beta libraries. From the 5' RACE reads, TCRdb called clonotypes with MiXCR, one entry per CDR3 protein. The sample consists of about 400,000 distinct CDR3 sequences, around 22% of them appearing once. The gene calls are TRBV19 and TRBJ2-7, with D perhaps TRBD2 (6 bases). Material for sequencing was blood, either unsorted or a sorted T cell fraction (not recorded which). This clonotype was obtained from a male donor with ankylosing spondylitis. The CDR3 DNA follows: TGTGCCAGTAGCCCACTAGCTGGGGAGCAGTACTTC. It specifies CASSPLAGEQYF.